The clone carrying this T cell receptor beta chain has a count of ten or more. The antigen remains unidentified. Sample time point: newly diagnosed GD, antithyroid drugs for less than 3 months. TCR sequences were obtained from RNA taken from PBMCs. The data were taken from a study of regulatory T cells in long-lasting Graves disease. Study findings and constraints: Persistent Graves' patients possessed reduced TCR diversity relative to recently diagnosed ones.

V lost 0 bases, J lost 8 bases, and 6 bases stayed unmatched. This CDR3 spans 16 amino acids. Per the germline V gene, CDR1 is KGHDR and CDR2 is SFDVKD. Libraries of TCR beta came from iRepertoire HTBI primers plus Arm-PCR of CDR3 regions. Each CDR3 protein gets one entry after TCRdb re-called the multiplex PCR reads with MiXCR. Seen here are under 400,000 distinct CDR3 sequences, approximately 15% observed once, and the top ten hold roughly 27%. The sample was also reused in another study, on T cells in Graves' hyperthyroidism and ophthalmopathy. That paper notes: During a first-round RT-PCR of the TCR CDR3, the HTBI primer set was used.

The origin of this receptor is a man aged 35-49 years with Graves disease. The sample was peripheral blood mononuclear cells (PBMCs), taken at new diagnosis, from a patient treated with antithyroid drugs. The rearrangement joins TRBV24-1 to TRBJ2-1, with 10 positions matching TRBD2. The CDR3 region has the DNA TGTGCCACCAGTGATTTGAGGTCTAGCGGGGGCGATGAGCAGTTCTTC. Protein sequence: CATSDLRSSGGDEQFF.